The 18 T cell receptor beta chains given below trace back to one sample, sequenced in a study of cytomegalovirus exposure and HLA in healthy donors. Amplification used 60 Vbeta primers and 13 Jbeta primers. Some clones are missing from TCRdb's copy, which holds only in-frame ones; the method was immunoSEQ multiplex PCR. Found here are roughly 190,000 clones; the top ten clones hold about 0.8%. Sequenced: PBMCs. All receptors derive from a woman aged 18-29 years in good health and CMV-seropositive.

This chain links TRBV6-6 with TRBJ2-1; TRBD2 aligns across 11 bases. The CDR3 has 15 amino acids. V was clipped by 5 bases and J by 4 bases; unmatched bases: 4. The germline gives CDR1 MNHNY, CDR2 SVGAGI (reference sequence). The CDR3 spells CASSKLAGVYNEQFF. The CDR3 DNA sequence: TGTGCCAGCAGTAAACTAGCGGGGGTATACAATGAGCAGTTCTTC.

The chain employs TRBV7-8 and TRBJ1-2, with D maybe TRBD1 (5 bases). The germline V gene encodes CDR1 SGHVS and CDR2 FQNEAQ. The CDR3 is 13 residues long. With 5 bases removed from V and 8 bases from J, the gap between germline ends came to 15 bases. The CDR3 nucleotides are TGTGCCAGCAGCCAAGGGACTATCGAAGGCTACACCTTC. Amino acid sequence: CASSQGTIEGYTF. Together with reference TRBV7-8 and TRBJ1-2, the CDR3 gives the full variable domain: GAGVSQSPRYKVAKRGQDVALRCDPISGHVSLFWYQQALGQGPEFLTYFQNEAQLDKSGLPSDRFFAERPEGSVSTLKIQRTQQEDSAVYLCASSQGTIEGYTFGSGTRLTVV.

CDR3 nucleotides: TGTGCCAGCAGCCGTAGCTATTGTTGGCGGGGATTCGACGGTCAGCCCCAGCATTTT. Its translation is CASSRSYCWRGFDGQPQHF. V is TRBV11-3 and J is TRBJ1-5; D uncertain. This CDR3 region has 19 residues. Germline V gives CDR1 SGHNT, CDR2 YENEEA. Trimming took 5 bases from V and 6 from J, leaving 29 bases between them.

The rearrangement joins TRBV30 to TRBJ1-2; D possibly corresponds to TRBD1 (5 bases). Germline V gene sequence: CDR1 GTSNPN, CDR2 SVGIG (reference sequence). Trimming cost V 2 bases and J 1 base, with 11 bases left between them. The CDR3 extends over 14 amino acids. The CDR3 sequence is CAWSRGTDNYGYTF. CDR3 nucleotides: TGTGCCTGGAGTCGGGGGACGGATAACTATGGCTACACCTTC.

In DNA, the CDR3 is TGTGCCAGTAGTATAGATCCCCGGGGCGAGCGGGAGTTCACCGGGGAGCTGTTTTTT. Encoded protein: CASSIDPRGEREFTGELFF. The chain recombines TRBV19 with TRBJ2-2, with 8 bases fitting TRBD2. The V gene end was trimmed by 0 bases and the J gene end by 4 bases; junction bases not matched to a gene: 13. The CDR3 has 19 amino acids. The germline V gene encodes CDR1 LNHDA and CDR2 SQIVND (reference sequence).

CDR3 amino acids: CASSQVQGGYYGYTF. CDR3 sequence (DNA): TGCGCCAGCAGCCAAGTCCAGGGGGGTTACTATGGCTACACCTTC. The chain employs TRBV4-3 and TRBJ1-2, with 7 bases aligning to TRBD1. The CDR3 runs to 15 residues. CDR1 is LGHNA and CDR2 is YSLEER in the germline V gene. The V and J ends lost 1 base and 3 bases, in that order; junction bases with no gene match: 5.

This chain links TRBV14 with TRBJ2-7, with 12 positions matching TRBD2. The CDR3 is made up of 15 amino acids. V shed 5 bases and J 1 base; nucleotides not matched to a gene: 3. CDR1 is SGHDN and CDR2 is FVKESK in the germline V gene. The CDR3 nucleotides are TGTGCCAGCAGCTACGGACTAGCGGGATCCTACGAGCAGTACTTC. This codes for CASSYGLAGSYEQYF.

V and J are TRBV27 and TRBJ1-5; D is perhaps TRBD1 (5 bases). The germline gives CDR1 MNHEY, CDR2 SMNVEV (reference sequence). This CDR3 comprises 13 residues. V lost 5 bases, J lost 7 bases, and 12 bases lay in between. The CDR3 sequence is CASSGGLWQPQHF. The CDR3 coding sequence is TGTGCCAGCAGTGGGGGACTCTGGCAGCCCCAGCATTTT.

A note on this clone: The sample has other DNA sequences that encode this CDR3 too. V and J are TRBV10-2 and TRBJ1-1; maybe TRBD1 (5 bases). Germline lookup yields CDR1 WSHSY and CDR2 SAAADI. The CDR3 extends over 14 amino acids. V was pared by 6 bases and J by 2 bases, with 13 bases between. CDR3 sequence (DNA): TGCGCCAGCAGCCCTCAAGGGGCTAACACTGAAGCTTTCTTT. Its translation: CASSPQGANTEAFF.

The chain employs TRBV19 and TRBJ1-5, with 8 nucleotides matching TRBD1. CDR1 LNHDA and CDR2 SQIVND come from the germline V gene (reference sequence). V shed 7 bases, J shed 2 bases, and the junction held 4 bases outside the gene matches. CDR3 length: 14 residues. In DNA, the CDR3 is TGTGCCAGTACCCTGGACAGGGGCAATCAGCCCCAGCATTTT. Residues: CASTLDRGNQPQHF.

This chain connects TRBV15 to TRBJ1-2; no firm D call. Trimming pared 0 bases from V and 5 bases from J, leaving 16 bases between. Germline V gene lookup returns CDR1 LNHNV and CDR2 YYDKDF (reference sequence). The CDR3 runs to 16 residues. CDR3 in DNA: TGTGCCACCAGCAGAGATTGGGCCTCTCCCAATTATGGCTACACCTTC. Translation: CATSRDWASPNYGYTF.

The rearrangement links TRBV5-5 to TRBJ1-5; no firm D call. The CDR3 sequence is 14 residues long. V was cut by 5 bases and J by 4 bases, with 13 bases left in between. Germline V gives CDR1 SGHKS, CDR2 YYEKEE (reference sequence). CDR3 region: CASSYGSENQPQHF. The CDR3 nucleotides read TGTGCCAGCAGTTATGGTTCGGAGAATCAGCCCCAGCATTTT.

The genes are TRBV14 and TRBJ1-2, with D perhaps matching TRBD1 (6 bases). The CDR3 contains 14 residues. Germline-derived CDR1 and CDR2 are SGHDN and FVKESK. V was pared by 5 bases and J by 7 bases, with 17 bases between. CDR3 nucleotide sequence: TGTGCCAGCAGCGGCAGCTACAGGGCCGCTGGCTACACCTTC. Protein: CASSGSYRAAGYTF.

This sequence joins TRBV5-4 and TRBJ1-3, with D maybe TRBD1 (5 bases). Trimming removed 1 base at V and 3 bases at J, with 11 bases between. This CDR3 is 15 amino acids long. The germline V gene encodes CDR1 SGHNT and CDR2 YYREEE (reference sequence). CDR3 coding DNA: TGTGCCAGCAGCTTGCAGGGCGTAGGTGGAAACACCATATATTTT. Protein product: CASSLQGVGGNTIYF.

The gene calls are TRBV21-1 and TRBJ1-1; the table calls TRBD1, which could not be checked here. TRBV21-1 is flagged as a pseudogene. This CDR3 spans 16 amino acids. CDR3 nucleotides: TGTGCCAGCAGCAAAGGAGACAGGGAAAGGAACACTGAAGCTTTCTTT. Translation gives CASSKGDRERNTEAFF.

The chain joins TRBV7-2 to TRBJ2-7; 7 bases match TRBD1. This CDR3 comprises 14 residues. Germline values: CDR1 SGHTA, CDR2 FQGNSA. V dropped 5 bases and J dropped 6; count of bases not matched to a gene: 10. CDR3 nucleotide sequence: TGTGCCAGCAGCGTCGGGATAGGGGGCCGCGAGCAGTACTTC. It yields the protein CASSVGIGGREQYF.

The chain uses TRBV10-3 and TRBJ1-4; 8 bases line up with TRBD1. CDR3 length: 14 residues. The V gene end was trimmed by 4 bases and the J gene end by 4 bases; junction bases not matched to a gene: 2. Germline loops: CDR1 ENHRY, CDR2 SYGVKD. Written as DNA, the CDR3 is TGTGCCATCAGTGGACAGGGGCTTAATGAAAAACTGTTTTTT. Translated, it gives CAISGQGLNEKLFF.

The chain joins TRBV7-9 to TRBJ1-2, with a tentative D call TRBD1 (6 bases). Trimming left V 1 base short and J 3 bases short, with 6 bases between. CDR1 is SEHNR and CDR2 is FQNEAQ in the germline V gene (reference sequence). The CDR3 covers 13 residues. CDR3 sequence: CASSLGTDYGYTF. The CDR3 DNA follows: TGTGCCAGCAGCTTAGGGACAGACTATGGCTACACCTTC.